This record covers a single TCR beta chain. Its antigen specificity is not known. Base quality data are lacking; no much larger clone is found one base away. At the junction V is shortened by 4 bases and J by 3 bases, with 16 bases in between. Taken from cysteine to phenylalanine, the CDR3 has 15 residues. Only the CDR3 DNA stays, 45 bases, in frame from base 1. Reading the germline V gene gives CDR1 MNHEY and CDR2 SVGAGI. The treatment or condition tag for this specimen amounts to: live attenuated yellow fever vaccine strain. Two biological replicates of bulk PBMCs were collected at each blood-draw timepoint. PBMCs were isolated from peripheral blood using a standard Ficoll-Paque protocol. RNA was extracted with TriZol from bulk PBMCs, CD4 and CD8 fractions, and dextramer-positive and dextramer-negative fractions. These data are taken from a study of T cells after yellow fever vaccination (dated by TCRdb to about 2019). About the full investigation: The SMART-Seq v4 Ultra Low Input RNA kit was used to prepare libraries from fractions with low cell numbers. Bulk TCR alpha and beta repertoires were sequenced longitudinally to track T-cell clones before and after primary and booster YFV17D yellow fever vaccination. Two healthy male donors made up the cohort, one aged 18 to 30 years and the other aged 30 to 40 years. Bulk PBMC replicates and cell subsets were isolated from blood drawn at multiple timepoints before and after both primary and secondary immunization.

TCR cDNA was synthesized by 5'RACE template switching, through which a universal primer site and unique molecular identifiers were introduced. Priming for cDNA synthesis came from both the TCR alpha and TCR beta constant segments. Two PCR steps were used to amplify libraries, with sample barcodes and sequencing adapters being added in the second step. Libraries were sequenced on Illumina HiSeq 2500 (2x100 bp) or NovaSeq (2x150 bp). As for the original processing: MIGEC handled demultiplexing of reads and collapsing into UMI consensus sequences, while MiXCR performed V(D)J alignment. Using edgeR on replicate PBMC samples, clonotypes were called vaccine-responding if FDR was below 0.01 and the log2 fold change was above 5 up to day 15. Each bulk clonotype was labeled CD4 or CD8 based on which sequenced repertoire, CD4 or CD8, contained the clonotype at higher abundance. TCRdb reprocessed the public reads (quality trimming at Q25 with fastp, clone calling with MiXCR) and kept in-frame beta chains. Every CDR3 protein is listed once, alongside the most common genes and DNA of its rows. TCRdb, rather than the study authors, made the V and J calls. Recorded for this sample are under 700,000 distinct CDR3 sequences; around a sixth of them occurred a single time. The ten largest clonotypes hold about 18% of the sample.

Study-wide findings and limitations: The secondary T-cell response was weaker than the primary response but faster, peaking on day 5 instead of day 15. Most clones expanded after primary vaccination were re-detected after the booster (around 96% of CD4 and roughly 85% of CD8), suggesting broad memory maintenance. Only two donors were included in the study, so the extent to which the findings can be generalized is limited. FACS-sorted repertoires could contain abundant contaminating clonotypes from the bulk population, so computational filtering was required. A small fraction of clonotypes appeared in both the CD4 and CD8 compartments, likely as a result of convergent recombination.

The chain links TRBV6-5 with TRBJ2-7; tentative D gene TRBD1, with 6 bases matching. The sequence derives from a man younger than 35 who received the YFV17D yellow fever vaccine. The specimen comprised PBMCs, sampled about 5 days after the first yellow fever vaccination. The CDR3 region reads CASSWGTRKNYEQYF. The DNA is TGTGCCAGCAGTTGGGGGACACGTAAAAACTACGAGCAGTACTTC.